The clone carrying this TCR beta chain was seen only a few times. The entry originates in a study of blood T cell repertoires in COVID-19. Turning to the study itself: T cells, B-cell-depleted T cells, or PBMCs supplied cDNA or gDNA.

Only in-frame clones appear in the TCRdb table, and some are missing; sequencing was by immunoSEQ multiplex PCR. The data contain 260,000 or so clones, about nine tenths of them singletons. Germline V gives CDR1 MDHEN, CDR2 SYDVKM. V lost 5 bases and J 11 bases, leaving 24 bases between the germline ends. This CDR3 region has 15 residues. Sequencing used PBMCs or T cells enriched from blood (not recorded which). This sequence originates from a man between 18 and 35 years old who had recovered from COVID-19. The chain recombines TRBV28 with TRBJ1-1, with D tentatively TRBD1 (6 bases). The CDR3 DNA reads TGTGCCAGCAGTCCGGTATCCCAGGGGTTCCGAAACGCTTTCTTT. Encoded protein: CASSPVSQGFRNAFF.